Listed below are T cell receptor beta chains from one sample, sequenced in a study of Ad26.COV2.S vaccination and SARS-CoV-2 variants. Sequencing used immunoSEQ multiplex PCR; TCRdb keeps in-frame clones, though not all of them. Seen here are some 240,000 clones, 70% to 90% observed once, and the top ten hold 2.5% to 3.5%. The sequencing here drew on peripheral blood, taken in a trial of Ad26.COV2.S vaccine versus placebo. These receptor sequences come from a person between 18 and 60 years old who received the Ad26.COV2.S COVID-19 vaccine or a placebo. The CDR3 runs from the conserved cysteine through the conserved F or W.

CDR3 length: 15; V gene: TRBV19; J gene: TRBJ2-2; CDR3 protein: CASSIPGSGAGELFF
CDR3 length: 20; V gene: TRBV19; J gene: TRBJ2-2; CDR3 protein: CASSIDRRTSGRLNTGELFF
CDR3 length: 18; V gene: TRBV6-6; J gene: TRBJ2-1; CDR3 protein: CASSPRTSGGHTYNEQFF
CDR3 length: 15; V gene: TRBV15; J gene: TRBJ1-2; CDR3 protein: CATSLALADPWGYTF
CDR3 length: 14; V gene: TRBV5-5; J gene: TRBJ1-2; CDR3 protein: CASSVDRGLPGYTF
CDR3 length: 14; V gene: TRBV11-3; J gene: TRBJ2-1; CDR3 protein: CASSLTGTNNEQFF
CDR3 length: 16; V gene: TRBV11-2; J gene: TRBJ2-5; CDR3 protein: CASSPPGLALQETQYF
CDR3 length: 18; V gene: TRBV5-1; J gene: TRBJ2-7; CDR3 protein: CASSAPPLIAGGAYEQYF
CDR3 length: 13; V gene: TRBV30; J gene: TRBJ1-5; CDR3 protein: CAWSVGSNQPQHF
CDR3 length: 14; V gene: TRBV2; J gene: TRBJ1-1; CDR3 protein: CASTFGEMGTEAFF
CDR3 length: 16; V gene: TRBV7-9; J gene: TRBJ2-1; CDR3 protein: CASRTGVGPLQGEQFF
CDR3 length: 18; V gene: TRBV21-1; J gene: TRBJ1-4; CDR3 protein: CASSKVRQDPATNEKLFF
CDR3 length: 14; V gene: TRBV6-5; J gene: TRBJ1-6; CDR3 protein: CASSFKDEDSPLHF
CDR3 length: 18; V gene: TRBV21-1; J gene: TRBJ1-1; CDR3 protein: CASSKEQGYWIRDTEAFF
CDR3 length: 15; V gene: TRBV10-1; J gene: TRBJ2-1; CDR3 protein: CASSRPHSSYNEQFF
CDR3 length: 15; V gene: TRBV6-5; J gene: TRBJ2-1; CDR3 protein: CASRALAGGSNEQFF
CDR3 length: 15; V gene: TRBV10-3; J gene: TRBJ2-3; CDR3 protein: CAINGLAESTDTQYF
CDR3 length: 13; V gene: TRBV30; J gene: TRBJ1-1; CDR3 protein: CAWATGANTEAFF
CDR3 length: 14; V gene: TRBV19; J gene: TRBJ1-4; CDR3 protein: CASSIMSTNEKLFF
CDR3 length: 14; V gene: TRBV27; J gene: TRBJ2-1; CDR3 protein: CASPPEAGDNEQFF
CDR3 length: 14; V gene: TRBV6-5; J gene: TRBJ2-3; CDR3 protein: CASSPRRAGDTQYF